These 24 T cell receptor beta chains were sequenced from one sample in a study of identical twins. MiXCR was run by TCRdb on the 5' RACE reads, yielding one entry per CDR3 protein. Among 450,000 or so distinct CDR3 sequences listed, around 14% were seen once. The same specimen was also included in a second study, on yellow fever vaccine responses in identical twins.

Source material: CD4+ T cells sorted from blood. The origin of the receptors is a young woman in good health.

This clonotype was seen more than once but under ten times. The junction differs from germline at one of its ends, possibly a read error. V usage is TRBV9 and J usage is TRBJ1-6, with 7 bases lining up with TRBD1. There are 13 residues in the CDR3. Germline V gene lookup returns CDR1 SGDLS and CDR2 YYNGEE. The CDR3 reads CASSRLQGSEQSF. The CDR3 nucleotides are TGTGCCAGCAGCCGATTACAGGGGTCCGAACAAAGCTTT.

In this sample, this clonotype turned up a few times. The chain joins TRBV9 to TRBJ1-6; D may be TRBD1 (5 bases). Germline CDR1 and CDR2: SGDLS and YYNGEE. Trimming removed 4 bases from V and 7 bases from J, with 18 bases in between. This CDR3 has 16 amino acids. CDR3 in DNA: TGTGCCAGCAGCCCACATGGGGCCGAAACCAATTCACCCCTCCACTTT. This sequence encodes CASSPHGAETNSPLHF.

This clonotype was counted a few times. The rearrangement links TRBV11-1 to TRBJ2-1, with D unclear. Germline CDR1 is SGHAT and CDR2 is FQDESV (reference sequence). V was clipped by 3 bases and J by 6 bases, with 3 bases between them. The length of the CDR3 is 11 residues. The CDR3 coding sequence is TGTGCCAGCAGCTTTATCAATGAGCAGTTCTTC. Its protein is CASSFINEQFF.

This clonotype was counted between two and nine times. The rearrangement joins TRBV19 to TRBJ2-2; weak D call: TRBD1 (5 bases). Germline V lookup: CDR1 LNHDA, CDR2 SQIVND (reference sequence). V was shortened by 3 bases and J by 3 bases, with 11 bases between the two germline ends. This CDR3 is 15 amino acids long. In nucleotides, the CDR3 is TGTGCCAGTAGTATCTCCGGCAGGGACACCGGGGAGCTGTTTTTT. It encodes CASSISGRDTGELFF.

This clonotype was seen many times. V and J are TRBV12-3 or TRBV12-4 and TRBJ1-2; 8 bases are shared with TRBD1. V trimming: 6 bases; J trimming: 6 bases; junction bases outside the gene matches: 6. CDR3 size: 13 residues. The DNA of the CDR3 is TGTGCCAGCAGCCAACAGGGGGTCGATGGCTACACCTTC. As protein: CASSQQGVDGYTF.

For the CDR3, the DNA is TGTGCCAGCTCAAAACAGGGTCCCCCTAACACTGAAGCTTTCTTT. Its protein is CASSKQGPPNTEAFF. The chain couples TRBV18 to TRBJ1-1, with D maybe TRBD1 (6 bases). The CDR3 is made up of 15 amino acids. Germline CDR1 is KGHSH and CDR2 is LQKENI. Trimming took off 5 bases at V and 2 bases at J, with 15 bases between the two ends.

This clonotype has just a few counts. V is TRBV12-3 or TRBV12-4 and J is TRBJ2-5; D possibly corresponds to TRBD2 (5 bases). Trimming took off 4 bases at V and 8 bases at J, with 14 bases between the two ends. This CDR3 contains 13 residues. The CDR3 here is CASSSLEGGTQYF. CDR3 bases: TGTGCCAGCAGTTCCCTGGAAGGAGGTACCCAGTACTTC.

The chain is built from TRBV28 and TRBJ2-7; weak D call: TRBD2 (6 bases). CDR3 length: 13 amino acids. Deletions cut 2 bases from V and 7 bases from J, with 12 bases between. Germline values: CDR1 MDHEN, CDR2 SYDVKM. This chain's CDR3 is CASSLSGAGEQYF. The DNA of the CDR3 is TGTGCCAGCAGTTTAAGCGGTGCGGGGGAGCAGTACTTC. Full variable domain (missing parts from reference TRBV28 and TRBJ2-7): DVKVTQSSRYLVKRTGEKVFLECVQDMDHENMFWYRQDPGLGLRLIYFSYDVKMKEKGDIPEGYSVSREKKERFSLILESASTNQTSMYLCASSLSGAGEQYFGPGTRLTVT.

The CDR3 nucleotides are TGTGCCAGCAGCGCAGGGGGGTGGAGTACGAACACCGGGGAGCTGTTTTTT. This translates into CASSAGGWSTNTGELFF. The gene calls are TRBV4-2 and TRBJ2-2; D perhaps matches TRBD1 (7 bases). CDR3 size: 17 residues. In germline, CDR1 is LGHNA, CDR2 YNFKEQ. The V and J ends lost 5 bases and 0 bases respectively, with 16 bases between them.

The chain uses TRBV12-5 and TRBJ2-2, with 10 bases aligning to TRBD2. Germline loops: CDR1 LGHNT, CDR2 FRNRAP. This CDR3 spans 17 amino acids. V trimming: 4 bases; J trimming: 4 bases; junction bases outside the gene matches: 9. DNA for the CDR3: TGTGCTAGTGGTTGGGCTAGCGGGAGCGTTGGCACCGGGGAGCTGTTTTTT. Translation: CASGWASGSVGTGELFF.

This clonotype was recorded only once. This could be a read error, since a much larger clone is one nucleotide away. The rearrangement joins TRBV3-1 to TRBJ2-1; D ambiguous. Trimming stripped 4 bases from V and 5 bases from J, with 18 bases between. The CDR3 runs to 16 residues. From germline, CDR1 is LGHDT and CDR2 YNNKEL (reference sequence). The CDR3 region is CASSLWESGLHNEQFF. CDR3 DNA sequence: TGTGCCAGCAGCCTATGGGAATCCGGGCTTCACAATGAGCAGTTCTTC.

This chain connects TRBV10-3 to TRBJ2-5; D tentatively fits TRBD1 or TRBD2 (5 bases each). Germline V gene lookup returns CDR1 ENHRY and CDR2 SYGVKD. The CDR3 has 16 residues. Trimming removed 0 bases from V and 1 base from J, with 12 bases in between. The DNA for the CDR3 is TGTGCCATCAGTGAGTCGAGGGGTCTAACCCAAGAGACCCAGTACTTC. Encoded protein: CAISESRGLTQETQYF.

This clonotype was counted ten times or more. CDR3 residues: CASSEFWGLQETQYF. CDR3 in DNA: TGTGCCAGCAGTGAATTCTGGGGGCTCCAAGAGACCCAGTACTTC. The V gene is TRBV25-1, the J gene TRBJ2-5; D is possibly TRBD1 (6 bases). Germline V gene sequence: CDR1 MGHDK, CDR2 SYGVNS. This CDR3 contains 15 residues. Trimming took 1 base from V and 1 from J, leaving 10 bases between them.

The sample holds a few counts of this clonotype. This CDR3 reads CASSEERLFGETQYF. In nucleotides, the CDR3 is TGTGCCAGCAGTGAAGAGAGACTATTTGGAGAGACCCAGTACTTC. The V gene is TRBV2, the J gene TRBJ2-5; tentative D call: TRBD2 (5 bases). This CDR3 has 15 amino acids. Germline loops: CDR1 SNHLY, CDR2 FYNNEI. V was cut by 1 base and J by 4 bases, with 13 bases left in between.

Only a few counts were recorded for this clonotype. Mismatch with germline at one junction end may stem from a read error. The chain links TRBV11-1 to TRBJ2-4, with no clear D. The CDR3 length is 19 residues. Germline V gene data show CDR1 as SGHAT and CDR2 as FQDESV (reference sequence). CDR3 DNA sequence: TGTGCCAGCAGTTTAGGAACGCAGAGTTTCTCCCTAGCCAAAAACATTCAGTACTTC. It translates to CASSLGTQSFSLAKNIQYF.

This clonotype has ten or more counts. This chain uses TRBV3-1 with TRBJ1-6; the D gene is possibly TRBD1 (6 bases). Trimming shortened V by 0 bases and J by 8 bases, and 8 bases separated the two germline ends. The CDR3 covers 14 residues. The V gene's germline CDR1 is LGHDT and CDR2 YNNKEL (reference sequence). DNA of the CDR3: TGTGCCAGCAGCCAAGAGGGGGGCTATTCACCCCTCCACTTT. This translates into CASSQEGGYSPLHF.

This clonotype was found a few times. The chain is built from TRBV7-2 and TRBJ2-4, with D possibly being TRBD1 (5 bases). Trimming shortened V by 2 bases and J by 7 bases, and 12 bases separated the two germline ends. The CDR3 has 14 residues. Germline V CDR1 and CDR2: SGHTA, FQGNSA. The CDR3 protein is CASSLRTIGNIQYF. DNA for the CDR3: TGTGCCAGCAGCTTAAGGACAATCGGGAACATTCAGTACTTC. The full variable domain, rest sourced from reference TRBV7-2 and TRBJ2-4, is GAGVSQSPSNKVTEKGKDVELRCDPISGHTALYWYRQSLGQGLEFLIYFQGNSAPDKSGLPSDRFSAERTGGSVSTLTIQRTQQEDSAVYLCASSLRTIGNIQYFGAGTRLSVL.

The V and J genes are TRBV12-3 or TRBV12-4 and TRBJ2-5; D remains ambiguous. The CDR3 spans 14 residues. V was shortened by 6 bases and J by 0 bases, with 11 bases between the two germline ends. CDR3 protein: CASRTLGHQETQYF. The CDR3 coding sequence is TGTGCCAGCAGGACCCTAGGACACCAAGAGACCCAGTACTTC.

About this clonotype: An end of the junction does not agree with germline; a read error may underlie this. The chain is built from TRBV12-3 or TRBV12-4 and TRBJ2-2; 7 bases line up with TRBD2. This CDR3 spans 17 amino acids. The CDR3 region has the DNA TGTGCCTGCAGTTTTTCCGTTGGGGGAGGGCCAGGCGGGGAGCTGTTTTTT. Its translation: CACSFSVGGGPGGELFF.

The rearrangement uses TRBV4-1 and TRBJ2-7; 10 nucleotides agree with TRBD2. Per the germline V gene, CDR1 is MGHRA and CDR2 is YSYEKL. V was clipped by 3 bases and J by 3 bases; unmatched bases: 8. The CDR3 loop spans 16 amino acids. The CDR3 protein is CASSQHPGLANYEQYF. Written as DNA, the CDR3 is TGCGCCAGCAGCCAGCACCCGGGACTAGCGAACTACGAGCAGTACTTC.

This clonotype was counted only a few times. The rearrangement uses TRBV5-5 and TRBJ2-2, with a weak D call TRBD2 (5 bases). Germline assignment: CDR1 SGHKS and CDR2 YYEKEE (reference sequence). CDR3 length equals 15 residues. Trimming took off 4 bases at V and 5 bases at J, with 15 bases between the two ends. The CDR3 protein is CASSLESRETGELFF. CDR3 DNA: TGTGCCAGCAGCCTAGAGTCTAGGGAGACCGGGGAGCTGTTTTTT.

The rearrangement links TRBV20-1 to TRBJ2-7; a possible D gene is TRBD2 (5 bases). Germline V gene sequence: CDR1 DFQATT, CDR2 SNEGSKA (reference sequence). V dropped 3 bases and J dropped 10 bases, with 16 bases sitting between them. The CDR3 consists of 12 residues. The CDR3 nucleotides are TGCAGTGCTAGCGCTGGGCTAGCTTCCCAGTACTTC. Its protein product is CSASAGLASQYF.

This clonotype was seen at least ten times. The rearrangement uses TRBV29-1 and TRBJ2-1; a possible D gene is TRBD1 (5 bases). This CDR3 comprises 13 residues. The germline V gene encodes CDR1 SQVTM and CDR2 ANQGSEA. V dropped 0 bases and J dropped 9 bases, with 12 bases sitting between them. The CDR3 region is CSVEDRQTVEQFF. CDR3 nucleotide sequence: TGCAGCGTTGAAGATCGACAGACTGTTGAGCAGTTCTTC.

This clonotype showed up just a few times. V usage is TRBV7-9 and J usage is TRBJ2-1; D not resolved. Trimming stripped 8 bases from V and 4 bases from J, with 12 bases between. The germline V gene encodes CDR1 SEHNR and CDR2 FQNEAQ (reference sequence). This CDR3 contains 13 residues. The CDR3 loop reads CASHLSAYNEQFF. CDR3 nucleotide sequence: TGTGCCAGCCACCTCAGTGCATACAATGAGCAGTTCTTC.